This entry concerns a single T cell receptor beta chain. This record comes from a study of T cell changes during pregnancy in multiple sclerosis. Clones were read by immunoSEQ multiplex PCR, and TCRdb kept only the in-frame ones, dropping some. The sample carries under 70,000 clones, 90% to 95% recorded once. The V end lost 0 bases, the J end lost 1 base, and 7 bases lay between the germline ends. The CDR3 loop spans 14 amino acids. The germline gives CDR1 SGDLS, CDR2 YYNGEE. The specimen comprised peripheral blood, sampled after pregnancy. This sequence originates from a female donor in good health, enrolled as a control in a pregnancy study. The rearrangement links TRBV9 to TRBJ1-1; TRBD1 might be the D (5 bases). The chain's CDR3 is CASSVVQGNTEAFF. For the CDR3, the DNA is TGTGCCAGCAGCGTAGTTCAGGGGAACACTGAAGCTTTCTTT.